The clone carrying this T cell receptor beta chain was seen a single time. Its antigen is undetermined. This entry is derived from a study of cytomegalovirus exposure and HLA in healthy donors. Germline V gives CDR1 MNHEY, CDR2 SVGAGI. This CDR3 contains 14 residues. Use of 60 Vbeta and 13 Jbeta primers characterized the PCR. Measured with immunoSEQ multiplex PCR; TCRdb has only the in-frame clones, and not every one. The sample includes around 180,000 clones, around 78% seen only once; the top ten take less than 15%. Study-wide points: According to the study, some 160 TCR beta chains were cytomegalovirus-associated. It emerged from a later analysis that several of the most significant clusters appeared to be linked to common viral pathogens.

The chain uses TRBV6-5 and TRBJ2-5; 8 positions agree with TRBD1. Judging by the DNA end, TRBJ2-7 fits better; the J call may be wrong. Sequencing was done on a sample of PBMCs. This TCR derives from a woman aged 50 to 60 in good health and CMV-seropositive. CDR3: CASRRTGGLYEQYF. CDR3 DNA: TGTGCCAGCAGGAGAACAGGGGGTCTCTACGAGCAGTACTTC.